Below, 17 T cell receptor beta chains from the same sample are listed, as sequenced in a study of T-cell reconstitution after alpha-beta-depleted transplantation in children. It was with unique molecular identifiers that the TCRbeta library was prepared. TCRdb called the PCR reads again in MiXCR, with one record for every CDR3 protein. The data hold 380,000 or so distinct CDR3 sequences, with less than 15% observed a single time. Material: PBMCs, obtained from the stem cell graft. Receptor source: a human donor who donated a stem cell graft to a child with Fanconi anemia.

This clonotype was counted many times. The CDR3 region is CASSLATKNIQYF. The DNA of the CDR3 is TGTGCCAGCAGCTTGGCCACCAAAAACATTCAGTACTTC. The J gene is TRBJ2-4, the V gene TRBV5-6, with unresolved D. V dropped 0 bases and J dropped 2 bases, with 3 bases sitting between them. CDR1 and CDR2 (germline): SGHDT, YYEEEE. This CDR3 contains 13 residues.

The chain recombines TRBV7-9 with TRBJ2-2, with D unclear. V was clipped by 5 bases and J by 5 bases, with 12 bases between them. The CDR3 is 14 amino acids. CDR1 is SEHNR, CDR2 FQNEAQ, per germline (reference sequence). As DNA, the CDR3 is TGTGCCAGCAGCGTCTCAAGCCGGACCGGGGAGCTGTTTTTT. Amino acids: CASSVSSRTGELFF.

The genes are TRBV2 and TRBJ2-2; D gene ambiguous. Trimming cost V 7 bases and J 8 bases, with 8 bases left between them. Germline V gives CDR1 SNHLY, CDR2 FYNNEI. This CDR3 is built from 11 residues. CDR3 nucleotides: TGTGCCAGCAACCTCTGGGGGGAGCTGTTTTTT. Its translation: CASNLWGELFF.

V gene TRBV7-9 combines with J gene TRBJ2-3; perhaps TRBD2 as D (6 bases). Germline V gives CDR1 SEHNR, CDR2 FQNEAQ (reference sequence). This CDR3 is built from 14 residues. Trimming took 4 bases from V and 1 from J, leaving 9 bases between them. The DNA for the CDR3 is TGTGCCAGCAGCTGGGGGGTTGGCACAGATACGCAGTATTTT. It yields the protein CASSWGVGTDTQYF.

The rearrangement joins TRBV7-2 to TRBJ2-7; 8 nucleotides match TRBD1. Trimming removed 2 bases from V and 0 bases from J; junction bases left unmatched: 6. CDR1 is SGHTA and CDR2 is FQGNSA in the germline V gene. The CDR3 runs to 16 residues. In DNA form, the CDR3 reads TGTGCCAGCAGCTTATGGGGACAGGAGAGCTCCTACGAGCAGTACTTC. It yields the protein CASSLWGQESSYEQYF.

Ten or more counts support this clonotype. The chain uses TRBV28 and TRBJ2-2; possibly TRBD1 or TRBD2 for D (6 bases each). The CDR3 is 16 residues long. Germline values: CDR1 MDHEN, CDR2 SYDVKM. The V end was cut by 7 bases, the J end by 8 bases, with 23 bases between. CDR3 nucleotides: TGTGCCAGCACCGAGGGGGGCTTCCCGTCCGCTGGGGAGCTGTTTTTT. Protein sequence: CASTEGGFPSAGELFF.

The chain carries TRBV12-3 or TRBV12-4 and TRBJ1-4; tentatively, D is TRBD1 (5 bases). V lost 6 bases, J lost 6 bases, and 17 bases lay in between. This CDR3 contains 15 residues. This chain's CDR3 is CASRGRTQKDEKLFF. The DNA of the CDR3 is TGTGCCAGCAGGGGCCGGACACAAAAGGATGAAAAACTGTTTTTT.

This clonotype showed up just a few times. J is TRBJ2-1 and V is TRBV5-1; D is perhaps TRBD1 (6 bases). V lost 5 bases and J lost 3, with 15 bases in between. Germline V lookup: CDR1 SGHRS, CDR2 YFSETQ. This CDR3 spans 15 amino acids. Here the CDR3 DNA reads TGCGCCAGCAGTCATGGACAGTATAACTACAATGAGCAGTTCTTC. Amino acid sequence: CASSHGQYNYNEQFF.

Only a few counts were recorded for this clonotype. This chain links TRBV11-3 with TRBJ1-1, with D uncertain. The V gene's germline CDR1 is SGHNT and CDR2 YENEEA. This CDR3 has 13 amino acids. Trimming cost V 2 bases and J 5 bases, with 9 bases left between them. CDR3 residues: CASSLMYRTEAFF. DNA for the CDR3: TGTGCCAGCAGCTTAATGTATCGGACTGAAGCTTTCTTT.

In this sample, this clonotype turned up many times. This chain links TRBV7-6 with TRBJ1-4; D gene ambiguous. The CDR3 contains 15 residues. Looked up from germline, CDR1 is SGHVS and CDR2 is FNYEAQ. Trimming pared 2 bases from V and 0 bases from J, leaving 7 bases between. The CDR3 reads CASSLSRATNEKLFF. In DNA, the CDR3 is TGTGCCAGCAGCTTAAGCCGGGCAACTAATGAAAAACTGTTTTTT.

This clonotype was detected many times. The rearrangement links TRBV5-6 to TRBJ2-1, with D perhaps matching TRBD1 (5 bases). Between the trimmed V and J ends, which lost 4 bases and 3 bases, there was a span of 11 bases. This CDR3 spans 14 amino acids. The V gene's germline CDR1 is SGHDT and CDR2 YYEEEE. The CDR3 bases are TGTGCCAGCAGCCTCCCACAGGACTACAATGAGCAGTTCTTC. It is translated as CASSLPQDYNEQFF.

There are many counts of this clonotype. The chain joins TRBV9 to TRBJ2-2; no clear D gene. In germline, CDR1 is SGDLS, CDR2 YYNGEE. The V end lost 0 bases, the J end lost 5 bases, and 5 bases lay between the germline ends. This CDR3 has 13 amino acids. Written as DNA, the CDR3 is TGTGCCAGCAGCGTAGCCTCTACCGGGGAGCTGTTTTTT. Translation: CASSVASTGELFF.

This clonotype showed up just a few times. J is TRBJ2-3 and V is TRBV6-1; TRBD1 aligns across 7 bases. The CDR3 has 16 residues. Trimming removed 5 bases from V and 8 bases from J; junction bases left unmatched: 16. Germline CDR1 MNHNS, CDR2 SASEGT. CDR3: CASSPRTGTFWGTQYF. The CDR3 nucleotides read TGTGCCAGCAGTCCCCGGACAGGAACCTTCTGGGGTACGCAGTATTTT.

In its sample, this clonotype was seen a few times. The chain has TRBV5-1 and TRBJ1-5; 7 bases align to TRBD1. The CDR3 extends over 15 amino acids. Germline V gene lookup returns CDR1 SGHRS and CDR2 YFSETQ. V trimming: 2 bases; J trimming: 7 bases; junction bases outside the gene matches: 9. The CDR3: CASSLGDSGEQPQHF. CDR3 nucleotides: TGCGCCAGCAGCTTAGGGGACAGTGGAGAGCAGCCCCAGCATTTT.

For this clonotype: This may stem from a read error, because a much larger clone lies one nucleotide away. The genes are TRBV11-2 and TRBJ2-3, with a weak D call TRBD2 (7 bases). Germline CDR1 and CDR2: SGHAT and FQNNGV. The CDR3 sequence is 15 residues long. The CDR3 sequence is CASSLLGGGTYTQYF. The CDR3 DNA reads as TGTGCCAGCAGCTTACTTGGGGGGGGCACATATACGCAGTATTTT.

This clonotype was picked up many times. The rearrangement joins TRBV12-3 or TRBV12-4 to TRBJ1-5; D is unclear. The V gene lost 5 bases and the J gene lost 0 bases, with 2 bases spanning the gap. This CDR3 region has 12 residues. The chain's CDR3 is CASSNSNQPQHF. The CDR3, as DNA: TGTGCCAGCAGTAATAGCAATCAGCCCCAGCATTTT.

This clonotype appeared a few times. This sequence joins TRBV6-5 and TRBJ1-2, with D unresolved. CDR1 is MNHEY and CDR2 is SVGAGI in the germline V gene. CDR3 size: 13 residues. The ends were cut back, 0 bases at V and 2 bases at J, with 4 bases in the middle. CDR3 loop: CASSYSANYGYTF. CDR3 sequence (DNA): TGTGCCAGCAGTTACTCGGCGAACTATGGCTACACCTTC.